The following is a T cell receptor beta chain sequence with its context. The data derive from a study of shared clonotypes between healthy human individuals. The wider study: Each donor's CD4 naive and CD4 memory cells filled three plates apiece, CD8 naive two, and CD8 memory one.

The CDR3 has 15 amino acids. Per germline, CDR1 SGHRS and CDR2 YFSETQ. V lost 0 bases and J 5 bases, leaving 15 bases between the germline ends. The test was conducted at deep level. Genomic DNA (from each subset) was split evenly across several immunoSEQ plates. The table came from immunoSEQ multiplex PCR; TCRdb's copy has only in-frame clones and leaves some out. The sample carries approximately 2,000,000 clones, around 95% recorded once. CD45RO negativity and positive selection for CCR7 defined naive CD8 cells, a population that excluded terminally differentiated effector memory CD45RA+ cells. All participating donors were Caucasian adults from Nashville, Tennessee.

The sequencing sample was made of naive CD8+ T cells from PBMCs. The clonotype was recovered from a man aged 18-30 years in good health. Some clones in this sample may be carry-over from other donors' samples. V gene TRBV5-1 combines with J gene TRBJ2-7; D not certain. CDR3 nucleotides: TGCGCCAGCAGCTTGGCCGGAGTAGTCCCCCACGAGCAGTACTTC. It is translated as CASSLAGVVPHEQYF.